This T cell receptor beta chain is drawn from a study of vaccination effects on CD4 cells after COVID-19. This clone was detected only once. Its antigen is unidentified. Only in-frame clones appear in the TCRdb table, and some are missing; sequencing was by immunoSEQ multiplex PCR. The sample lists fewer than 90,000 clones; 73% were seen once. CDR1 and CDR2 from the germline V gene are SGHAT and FQNNGV. This CDR3 comprises 13 residues. J lost 3 bases, V lost 5 bases, and 0 bases had no gene match. Antigen-specific CD4+ T cell clonotypes were called by their expansion after viral peptide-pool culture in ViraFEST. Cultured cells yielded isolated CD4+ T cells after less than 11 days. It was between March and December 2020 that the person had a SARS-CoV-2 infection confirmed by PCR.

Specimen: CD4+ T cells from PBMCs cultured with HIV peptides, collected before COVID-19 vaccination. Subset of the sample: HIV-1 Nef peptide pool negative control/reference culture. The chain links TRBV11-2 to TRBJ2-5; 10 nucleotides line up with TRBD2. The TCR was taken from a human donor who had a prior SARS-CoV-2 infection. As DNA, the CDR3 is TGTGCCAGCAGCGGACTAGCGGAAGAGACCCAGTACTTC. This sequence encodes CASSGLAEETQYF.